The 29 T cell receptor beta chains in this list originate from one sample, sequenced in a study of T cell repertoires in cytomegalovirus infection (dated by TCRdb to 2018 to 2020). The sequencing machine was an Illumina HiSeq 1500. TCRdb redid the processing of the public reads, applying fastp at Q25 and MiXCR, and retained in-frame beta chains. CDR3 protein duplicates are merged, each entry listing the most common genes and DNA. Within this sample are approximately 590,000 distinct CDR3 sequences, with 40% of them counted one time only. The biggest ten clones account for 48% of the sample. According to the study, the label for this sample's treatment or condition signals: in vitro stimulation with specific CMV peptide epitopes to enrich CMV-specific T cells. The antigens these receptors bind are not known. The sequencing used cultured PBMCs, collected from culture after CMV antigen stimulation. The receptor set was obtained from a human donor in good health (CMV status not recorded). Some clones in this sample may be carry-over from other donors' samples.

The rearrangement links TRBV7-6 to TRBJ2-5; 8 positions agree with TRBD2. CDR1 SGHVS and CDR2 FNYEAQ come from the germline V gene. V shed 6 bases and J 3 bases; nucleotides not matched to a gene: 6. This CDR3 spans 14 amino acids. CDR3 bases: TGTGCCAGCAGACCCAGCGGGGGAAAAGAGACCCAGTACTTC. This encodes CASRPSGGKETQYF.

The rearrangement joins TRBV28 to TRBJ1-1; 10 nucleotides align to TRBD1. Germline V CDR1 and CDR2: MDHEN, SYDVKM. V trimming: 5 bases; J trimming: 5 bases; junction bases outside the gene matches: 5. The CDR3 has 14 amino acids. CDR3 region: CASSGDRGQTEAFF. The CDR3 DNA follows: TGTGCCAGCAGTGGAGACAGGGGGCAAACTGAAGCTTTCTTT.

The chain uses TRBV7-2 and TRBJ2-2; D may be TRBD1 (6 bases). V lost 7 bases to trimming and J lost 1 base, with 13 bases between them. Germline V gene lookup returns CDR1 SGHTA and CDR2 FQGNSA. The CDR3 runs to 15 residues. DNA of the CDR3: TGTGCCAGCACCATCGGGACAAAGAACACCGGGGAGCTGTTTTTT. Translated: CASTIGTKNTGELFF. Using reference TRBV7-2 and TRBJ2-2 for the parts outside the CDR3, the full variable domain is GAGVSQSPSNKVTEKGKDVELRCDPISGHTALYWYRQSLGQGLEFLIYFQGNSAPDKSGLPSDRFSAERTGGSVSTLTIQRTQQEDSAVYLCASTIGTKNTGELFFGEGSRLTVL.

This clonotype was detected only a few times. V is TRBV25-1 and J is TRBJ2-2; possibly TRBD1 for D (6 bases). Looked up from germline, CDR1 is MGHDK and CDR2 is SYGVNS. The CDR3 sequence is 14 residues long. V was cut by 9 bases and J by 1 base, with 12 bases left in between. The chain's CDR3 is CARGKDRNTGELFF. The CDR3 DNA reads TGTGCCAGAGGAAAGGACAGGAACACCGGGGAGCTGTTTTTT.

This clonotype was counted many times. The chain couples TRBV7-8 to TRBJ2-1; possibly TRBD2 for D (5 bases). Germline V gene data show CDR1 as SGHVS and CDR2 as FQNEAQ. CDR3 length: 15 amino acids. The V end was cut by 1 base, the J end by 0 bases, with 7 bases between. This chain's CDR3 is CASSLDRDSYNEQFF. CDR3 nucleotides: TGTGCCAGCAGCTTAGATCGGGACTCCTACAATGAGCAGTTCTTC.

The table lists this clonotype with a few counts. The chain links TRBV20-1 to TRBJ1-6, with 7 bases matching TRBD1. The CDR3 runs to 13 residues. Germline V gives CDR1 DFQATT, CDR2 SNEGSKA (reference sequence). With 3 bases clipped from V and 9 bases from J, the junction kept 5 bases outside the gene matches. CDR3 sequence: CSASQGGSSPLHF. The CDR3 coding sequence is TGCAGTGCTAGTCAGGGGGGAAGTTCACCCCTCCACTTT.

This chain links TRBV6-1 with TRBJ1-5, with D maybe TRBD1 (5 bases). CDR1 is MNHNS and CDR2 is SASEGT in the germline V gene. V was clipped by 0 bases and J by 6 bases, with 18 bases between them. The CDR3 runs to 17 residues. CDR3: CASSEARRRRGGQPQHF. For the CDR3, the DNA is TGTGCCAGCAGTGAAGCTCGGAGGCGGAGGGGCGGTCAGCCCCAGCATTTT.

The genes are TRBV7-2 and TRBJ1-2, with TRBD1 matching over 11 bases. The CDR3 contains 15 residues. J lost 5 bases, V lost 3 bases, and 5 bases had no gene match. Germline CDR1 is SGHTA and CDR2 is FQGNSA. The CDR3, as DNA: TGTGCCAGCAGCTTCGGACAGGGGGCGGGGTATGGCTACACCTTC. Encoded protein: CASSFGQGAGYGYTF.

This clonotype was found a few times. The rearrangement uses TRBV20-1 and TRBJ1-2; D unclear. The CDR3 extends over 13 amino acids. CDR1 is DFQATT, CDR2 SNEGSKA, per germline (reference sequence). The V end lost 3 bases, the J end lost 8 bases, and 16 bases lay between the germline ends. CDR3 region: CSASPLLAGGYTF. DNA for the CDR3: TGCAGTGCTAGTCCCCTCCTCGCGGGGGGCTACACCTTC.

The V call is TRBV6-8, the J call TRBJ2-7; D not certain. The CDR3 extends over 13 amino acids. CDR1 and CDR2 from the germline V gene are MNHGY and SAAAGT. V was trimmed by 8 bases and J by 1 base, leaving 12 bases between them. CDR3 sequence (DNA): TGTGCCAGCGGCGAGACGGAGTCCTACGAGCAGTACTTC. Protein sequence: CASGETESYEQYF.

The gene calls are TRBV12-3 or TRBV12-4 and TRBJ2-3; D unclear. The CDR3 has 15 amino acids. Trimming took 5 bases from V and 3 from J, leaving 15 bases between them. CDR3 protein: CASSPRDEVTDTQYF. Written as DNA, the CDR3 is TGTGCCAGCAGTCCCCGAGACGAGGTGACAGATACGCAGTATTTT.

J is TRBJ2-1 and V is TRBV11-2, with a weak D call TRBD2 (6 bases). V was cut by 1 base and J by 5 bases, with 21 bases left in between. Germline loops: CDR1 SGHAT, CDR2 FQNNGV. The CDR3 runs 18 residues. The CDR3 sequence is CASSLGRENREYDNEQFF. The DNA for the CDR3 is TGTGCCAGCAGCTTAGGTCGGGAGAATCGGGAATACGACAATGAGCAGTTCTTC. The entire variable domain, with the rest obtained from reference TRBV11-2 and TRBJ2-1, is as follows: EAGVAQSPRYKIIEKRQSVAFWCNPISGHATLYWYQQILGQGPKLLIQFQNNGVVDDSQLPKDRFSAERLKGVDSTLKIQPAKLEDSAVYLCASSLGRENREYDNEQFFGPGTRLTVL.

This clonotype was seen repeatedly, ten times or more. The gene calls are TRBV7-2 and TRBJ1-1; D might be TRBD1 (6 bases). CDR3 length: 17 amino acids. Trimming took 5 bases from V and 2 from J, leaving 21 bases between them. The germline V gene encodes CDR1 SGHTA and CDR2 FQGNSA. The DNA of the CDR3 is TGTGCCAGCAGCGACGGAGGGGAGGGGGTGAGTAACACTGAAGCTTTCTTT. Translation gives CASSDGGEGVSNTEAFF.

This rearrangement joins TRBV19 to TRBJ2-2; D not certain. The CDR3 has 15 residues. CDR1 is LNHDA, CDR2 SQIVND, per germline (reference sequence). Trimming stripped 2 bases from V and 0 bases from J, with 7 bases between. CDR3 sequence: CASSIRAANTGELFF. CDR3 in DNA: TGTGCCAGTAGTATAAGGGCGGCGAACACCGGGGAGCTGTTTTTT.

This clonotype was detected a few times. This sequence joins TRBV2 and TRBJ2-7; weak D call: TRBD1 (6 bases). The CDR3 loop spans 13 amino acids. The V gene lost 6 bases and the J gene lost 2 bases, with 11 bases spanning the gap. Germline assignment: CDR1 SNHLY and CDR2 FYNNEI. The CDR3 DNA sequence: TGTGCCAGCAGGAGGGACACAGCCTACGAGCAGTACTTC. Its protein is CASRRDTAYEQYF.

This rearrangement joins TRBV19 to TRBJ2-7, with 11 bases matching TRBD1. Looked up from germline, CDR1 is LNHDA and CDR2 is SQIVND (reference sequence). The CDR3 loop spans 16 amino acids. V lost 2 bases, J lost 0 bases, and 3 bases stayed unmatched. The CDR3 DNA reads TGTGCCAGTAGTATAATCGGGACAGGGGGCTCCTACGAGCAGTACTTC. It specifies CASSIIGTGGSYEQYF.

For this clonotype: Germline is not matched at one junction end, which may reflect a read error. This chain's CDR3 is CASSEGLAGGYKHEQFF. In nucleotides, the CDR3 is TGTGCCAGCAGCGAAGGACTAGCGGGGGGTTATAAGCATGAGCAGTTCTTC. The chain carries TRBV2 and TRBJ2-1; 14 bases are a match to TRBD2. Germline V gene lookup returns CDR1 SNHLY and CDR2 FYNNEI. The length of the CDR3 is 17 residues.

The rearrangement uses TRBV19 and TRBJ2-5; 11 bases align to TRBD2. Germline CDR1 and CDR2: LNHDA and SQIVND (reference sequence). V dropped 7 bases and J dropped 9; count of bases not matched to a gene: 13. The CDR3 has 15 residues. CDR3 DNA sequence: TGTGCCAGTATGGATAGCGGGAGGGGGGCCCGAGCCCAGTACTTC. This gives the protein CASMDSGRGARAQYF.

The sample holds one count of this clonotype. The gene calls are TRBV28 and TRBJ1-5; no definite D call. Trimming stripped 6 bases from V and 7 bases from J, with 16 bases between. Germline V gene sequence: CDR1 MDHEN, CDR2 SYDVKM. This CDR3 spans 14 amino acids. Here the CDR3 DNA reads TGTGCCAGCAGCTCGCGAGGAGGGTGGCAGCCCCAGCATTTT. This sequence encodes CASSSRGGWQPQHF.

This clonotype has a handful of counts. The rearrangement uses TRBV19 and TRBJ2-1; TRBD2 matches at 10 bases. The V gene's germline CDR1 is LNHDA and CDR2 SQIVND (reference sequence). CDR3 length equals 17 residues. V shed 6 bases, J shed 8 bases, and the junction held 16 bases outside the gene matches. The CDR3 DNA is TGTGCCAGTAGGAGACTAGCGGGCGCTGCCCGGGTTGATGAGCAGTTCTTC. Translated: CASRRLAGAARVDEQFF.

This clonotype was recorded only once. This chain links TRBV11-2 with TRBJ2-7; D is perhaps TRBD1 (6 bases). This CDR3 region has 14 residues. From germline, CDR1 is SGHAT and CDR2 FQNNGV. The germline V and J ends were trimmed by 5 bases and 6 bases, with 17 bases remaining between them. The CDR3 loop reads CASSPTTGSVEQYF. The CDR3 region has the DNA TGTGCCAGCAGCCCAACTACAGGGTCGGTCGAGCAGTACTTC.

The V call is TRBV7-8, the J call TRBJ1-4, with no clear D. Trimming left V 7 bases short and J 5 bases short, with 17 bases between. CDR1 SGHVS and CDR2 FQNEAQ come from the germline V gene. The CDR3 totals 15 residues. The CDR3 loop is CASKTSGSINEKLFF. The CDR3 DNA is TGTGCCAGCAAAACCTCCGGGAGTATAAATGAAAAACTGTTTTTT.

CDR3 DNA: TGCGCCAGCAGCTTGGTAGGGGGTAACGACTATGGCTACACCTTC. This gives the protein CASSLVGGNDYGYTF. V gene TRBV5-1 combines with J gene TRBJ1-2; the D gene is possibly TRBD1 (6 bases). The length of the CDR3 is 15 residues. Trimming pared 0 bases from V and 3 bases from J, leaving 12 bases between. CDR1 is SGHRS, CDR2 YFSETQ, per germline.

The chain couples TRBV4-1 to TRBJ1-1; TRBD1 agrees at 7 bases. V lost 4 bases, J lost 4 bases, and 12 bases stayed unmatched. CDR1 is MGHRA and CDR2 is YSYEKL in the germline V gene. This CDR3 is built from 16 residues. CDR3 sequence (DNA): TGCGCCAGCAGCCGTGGAACAGGGGTCGGGGCCACTGAAGCTTTCTTT. Encoded protein: CASSRGTGVGATEAFF.

The CDR3, as DNA: TGTGCCAGCAGCTTAGCGAGCAGGGATGAAAAACTGTTTTTT. Encoded protein: CASSLASRDEKLFF. The rearrangement joins TRBV7-2 to TRBJ1-4, with D perhaps matching TRBD1 (5 bases). Per germline, CDR1 SGHTA and CDR2 FQGNSA. V was pared by 0 bases and J by 6 bases, with 8 bases between. This CDR3 is built from 14 residues.

The table lists this clonotype with a few counts. This chain links TRBV4-3 with TRBJ1-1, with 8 bases that match TRBD1. There are 15 residues in the CDR3. Germline-derived CDR1 and CDR2 are LGHNA and YSLEER. V shed 6 bases, J shed 1 base, and the junction held 7 bases outside the gene matches. This CDR3 reads CASSMTGAPNTEAFF. In nucleotides, the CDR3 is TGCGCCAGCAGTATGACAGGGGCCCCGAACACTGAAGCTTTCTTT.

There are a few counts of this clonotype. The chain carries TRBV7-8 and TRBJ2-7; 14 nucleotides agree with TRBD2. The V segment lost 5 bases and the J segment 3 bases; nucleotides outside the gene matches: 6. Germline CDR1 reads SGHVS; CDR2 reads FQNEAQ. This CDR3 contains 16 residues. The CDR3 DNA is TGTGCCAGCAGCGCGACTAGCGGGAGGGCCGTCTACGAGCAGTACTTC. Its translation is CASSATSGRAVYEQYF.

The chain couples TRBV7-2 to TRBJ1-5; D is possibly TRBD1 (5 bases). V was clipped by 5 bases and J by 6 bases, with 23 bases between them. This CDR3 comprises 17 residues. The germline V gene encodes CDR1 SGHTA and CDR2 FQGNSA. The CDR3 region has the DNA TGTGCCAGCAGCCAACTGGGTTCTGGGCAGGGAGGTCAGCCCCAGCATTTT. Translating it yields CASSQLGSGQGGQPQHF.

This clonotype has at least ten counts. The genes are TRBV19 and TRBJ1-2; D gene unclear. Per the germline V gene, CDR1 is LNHDA and CDR2 is SQIVND (reference sequence). The CDR3 sequence is 14 residues long. Trimming removed 7 bases at V and 2 bases at J, with 14 bases between. The CDR3: CASNNPTENYGYTF. In DNA, the CDR3 is TGTGCCAGTAACAACCCCACAGAAAACTATGGCTACACCTTC.